This T cell receptor (beta chain) was profiled in a study of T-cell memory formation after mild COVID-19. The overall study: Largely donor-specific sequence clusters came from two donors. Study outcomes and limitations: There was a balanced CD4/CD8 profile in clones contracting day 15 to 85, and later expanders leaned CD4+. Within pre-infection memory, some responding clones were found, suggesting cross-reactive memory joined.

This clonotype has at least ten counts. Its matching antigen is unknown. An end of the junction differs from the germline gene, which may be a read error. MiXCR was run by TCRdb on the 5' RACE reads, yielding one entry per CDR3 protein. The sample lists hundreds of thousands of distinct CDR3 sequences, about a sixth occurring once. Germline V gene data show CDR1 as SGHRS and CDR2 as YFSETQ. The CDR3 consists of 15 residues. This TCR was recovered from a man aged 18 to 35 who had mild COVID-19 (a few samples of this study predate the infection). Cell type and time point are not known. V and J are TRBV5-1 and TRBJ1-5; no clear D. Source material: PBMCs or a T cell subset sorted from them (not recorded which). CDR3 amino acids: CASSLEGYSNQPQHF. Here the CDR3 DNA reads TGTGCCAGCAGTTTAGAGGGTTATAGCAATCAGCCCCAGCATTTT.